These 2 T cell receptor beta chains originate from one sample sequenced in a study of blood T cells in healthy people across ages. Then a second PCR, running roughly 7 to 11 cycles, was carried out with a sample-barcoded 5' primer and a J-beta primer mix. TCRdb reprocessed the 5' RACE reads with MiXCR, giving one entry per CDR3 protein. Here the sample spans around 800,000 distinct CDR3 sequences, less than 60% being singletons. Sequences were obtained from blood. These receptors were taken from a man older than 75 in good health.

This clonotype has a single count. The chain carries TRBV11-2 and TRBJ2-4; 10 nucleotides align to TRBD2. Germline trimming cut 7 bases from V and 4 bases from J; bases unmatched to any gene: 4. Germline CDR1 reads SGHAT; CDR2 reads FQNNGV. This CDR3 has 14 residues. For the CDR3, the DNA is TGTGCCAGCAAGAGCGGGAGGGATAAAAACATTCAGTACTTC. It is translated as CASKSGRDKNIQYF.

The chain links TRBV3-1 to TRBJ2-4, with a tentative D call TRBD2 (6 bases). TRBJ2-7 explains the end of the DNA better; the J call may be wrong. The CDR3 contains 16 residues. CDR1 and CDR2 (germline): LGHDT, YNNKEL (reference sequence). In DNA form, the CDR3 reads TGTGCCAGCAGTTCTATCCCAAGCGGGCGCTCCTACGAGCAGTACTTC. The encoded protein is CASSSIPSGRSYEQYF.